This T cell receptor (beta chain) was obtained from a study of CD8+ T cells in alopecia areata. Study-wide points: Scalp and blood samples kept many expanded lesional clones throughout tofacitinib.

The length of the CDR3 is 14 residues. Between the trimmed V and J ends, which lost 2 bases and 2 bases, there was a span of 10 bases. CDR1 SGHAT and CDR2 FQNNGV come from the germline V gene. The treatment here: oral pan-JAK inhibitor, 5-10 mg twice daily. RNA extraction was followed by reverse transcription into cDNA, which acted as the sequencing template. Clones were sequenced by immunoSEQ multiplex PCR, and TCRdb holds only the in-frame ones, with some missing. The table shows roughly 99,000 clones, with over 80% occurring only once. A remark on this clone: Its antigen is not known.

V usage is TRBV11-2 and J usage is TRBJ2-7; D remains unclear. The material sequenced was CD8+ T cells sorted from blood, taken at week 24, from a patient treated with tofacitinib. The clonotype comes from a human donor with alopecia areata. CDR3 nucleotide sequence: TGTGCCAGCAGCTTAATTAGGGAAGCCTACGAGCAGTACTTC. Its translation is CASSLIREAYEQYF.